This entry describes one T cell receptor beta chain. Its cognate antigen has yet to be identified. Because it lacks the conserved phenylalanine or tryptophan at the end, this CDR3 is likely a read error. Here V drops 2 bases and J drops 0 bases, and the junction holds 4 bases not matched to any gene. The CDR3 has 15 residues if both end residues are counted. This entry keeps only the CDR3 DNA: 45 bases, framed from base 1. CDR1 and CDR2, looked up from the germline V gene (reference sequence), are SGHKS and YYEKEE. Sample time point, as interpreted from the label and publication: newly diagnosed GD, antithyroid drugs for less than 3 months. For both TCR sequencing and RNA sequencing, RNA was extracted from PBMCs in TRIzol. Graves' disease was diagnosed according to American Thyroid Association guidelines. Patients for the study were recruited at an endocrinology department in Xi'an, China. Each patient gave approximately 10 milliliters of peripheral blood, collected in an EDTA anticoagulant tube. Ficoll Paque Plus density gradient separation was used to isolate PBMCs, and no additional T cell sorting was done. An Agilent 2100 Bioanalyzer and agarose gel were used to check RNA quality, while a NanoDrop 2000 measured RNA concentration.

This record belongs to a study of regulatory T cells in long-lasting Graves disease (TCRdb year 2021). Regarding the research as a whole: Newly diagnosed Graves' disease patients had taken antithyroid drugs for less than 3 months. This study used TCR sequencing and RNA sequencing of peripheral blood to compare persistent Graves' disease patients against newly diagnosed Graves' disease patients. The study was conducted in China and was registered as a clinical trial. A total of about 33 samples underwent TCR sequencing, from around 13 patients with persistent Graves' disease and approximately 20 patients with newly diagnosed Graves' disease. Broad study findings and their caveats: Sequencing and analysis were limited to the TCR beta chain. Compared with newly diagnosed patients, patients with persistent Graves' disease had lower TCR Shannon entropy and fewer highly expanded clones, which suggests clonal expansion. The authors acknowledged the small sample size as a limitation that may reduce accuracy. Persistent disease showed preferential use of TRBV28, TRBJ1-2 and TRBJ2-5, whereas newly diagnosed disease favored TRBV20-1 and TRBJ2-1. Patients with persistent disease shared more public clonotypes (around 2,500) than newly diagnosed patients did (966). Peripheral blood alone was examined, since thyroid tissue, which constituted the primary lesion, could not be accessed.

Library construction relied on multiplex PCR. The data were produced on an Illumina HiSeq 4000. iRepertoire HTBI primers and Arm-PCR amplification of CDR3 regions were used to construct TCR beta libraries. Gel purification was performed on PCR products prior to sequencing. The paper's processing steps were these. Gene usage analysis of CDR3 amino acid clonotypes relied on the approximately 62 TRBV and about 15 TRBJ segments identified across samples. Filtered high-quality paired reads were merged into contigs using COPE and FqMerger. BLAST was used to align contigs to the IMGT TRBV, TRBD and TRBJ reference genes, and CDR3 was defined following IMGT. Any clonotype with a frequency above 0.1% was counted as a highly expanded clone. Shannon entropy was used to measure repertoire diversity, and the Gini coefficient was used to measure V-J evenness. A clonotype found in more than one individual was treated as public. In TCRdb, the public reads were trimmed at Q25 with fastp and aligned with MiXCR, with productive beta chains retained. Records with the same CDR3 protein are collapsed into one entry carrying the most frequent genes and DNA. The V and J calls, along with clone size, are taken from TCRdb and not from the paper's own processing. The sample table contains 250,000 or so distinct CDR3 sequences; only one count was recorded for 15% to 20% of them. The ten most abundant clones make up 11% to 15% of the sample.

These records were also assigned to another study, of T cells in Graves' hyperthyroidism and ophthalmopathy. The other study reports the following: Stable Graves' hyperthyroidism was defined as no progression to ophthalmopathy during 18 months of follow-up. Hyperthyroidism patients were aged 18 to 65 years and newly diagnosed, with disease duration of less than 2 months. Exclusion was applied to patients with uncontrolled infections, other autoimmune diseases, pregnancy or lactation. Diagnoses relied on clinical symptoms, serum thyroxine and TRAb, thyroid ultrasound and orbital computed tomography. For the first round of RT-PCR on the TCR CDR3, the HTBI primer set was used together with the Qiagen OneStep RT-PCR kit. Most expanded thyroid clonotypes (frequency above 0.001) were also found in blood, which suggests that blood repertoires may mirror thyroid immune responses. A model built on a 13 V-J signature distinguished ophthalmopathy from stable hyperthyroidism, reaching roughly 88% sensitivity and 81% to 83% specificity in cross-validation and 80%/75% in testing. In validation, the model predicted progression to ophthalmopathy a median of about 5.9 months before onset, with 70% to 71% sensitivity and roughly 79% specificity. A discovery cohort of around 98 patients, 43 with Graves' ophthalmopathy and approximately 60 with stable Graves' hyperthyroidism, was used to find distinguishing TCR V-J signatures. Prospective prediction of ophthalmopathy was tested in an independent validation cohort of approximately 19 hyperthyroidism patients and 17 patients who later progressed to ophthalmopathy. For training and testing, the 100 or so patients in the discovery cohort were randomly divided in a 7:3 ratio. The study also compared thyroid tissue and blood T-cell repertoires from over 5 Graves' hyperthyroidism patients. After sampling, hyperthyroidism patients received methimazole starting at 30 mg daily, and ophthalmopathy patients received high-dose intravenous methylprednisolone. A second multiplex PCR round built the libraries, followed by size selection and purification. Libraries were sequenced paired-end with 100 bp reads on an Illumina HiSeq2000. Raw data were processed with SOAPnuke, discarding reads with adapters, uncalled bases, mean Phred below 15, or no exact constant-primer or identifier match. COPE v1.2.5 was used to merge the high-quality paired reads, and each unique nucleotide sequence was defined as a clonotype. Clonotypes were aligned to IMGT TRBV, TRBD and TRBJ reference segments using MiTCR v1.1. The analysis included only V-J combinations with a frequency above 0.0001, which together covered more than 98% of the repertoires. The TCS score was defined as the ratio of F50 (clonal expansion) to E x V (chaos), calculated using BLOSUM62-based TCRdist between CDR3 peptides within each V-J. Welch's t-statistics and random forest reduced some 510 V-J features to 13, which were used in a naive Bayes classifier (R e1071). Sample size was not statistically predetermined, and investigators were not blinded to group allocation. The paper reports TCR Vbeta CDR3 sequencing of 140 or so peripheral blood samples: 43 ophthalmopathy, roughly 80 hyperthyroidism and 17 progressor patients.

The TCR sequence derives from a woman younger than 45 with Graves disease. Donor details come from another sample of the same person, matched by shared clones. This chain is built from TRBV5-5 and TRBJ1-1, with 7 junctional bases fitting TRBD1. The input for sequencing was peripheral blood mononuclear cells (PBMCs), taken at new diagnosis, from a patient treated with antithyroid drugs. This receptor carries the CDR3 CASSLSGGMNTEAFL. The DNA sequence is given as TGTGCCAGCAGCTTATCAGGGGGAATGAACACTGAAGCTTTCTTA.